This entry lists 7 T cell receptor beta chains sequenced from one sample in a study of T cell clonotyping in hematopoietic cell transplantation. Generated by immunoSEQ multiplex PCR, the TCRdb table keeps only in-frame clones and is missing some. The sample records 9,000 to 10,000 clones, about 80% being singletons. This sample comprised PBMCs, obtained at the time of graft-versus-host disease after allogeneic stem cell transplant. The origin of the receptors is a male patient between 60 and 69 years old who had an allogeneic stem cell transplant from an unrelated donor, so the T cells may come from the graft donor. Some clones in this sample may be carry-over from other donors' samples.

The chain recombines TRBV4-1 with TRBJ1-5, with D unresolved. Germline V CDR1 and CDR2: MGHRA, YSYEKL. The length of the CDR3 is 15 residues. Trimming removed 1 base from V and 2 bases from J, with 9 bases in between. The DNA of the CDR3 is TGCGCCAGCAGCCAAGTCGCGCAGGGCAATCAGCCCCAGCATTTT. Translated: CASSQVAQGNQPQHF.

V is TRBV5-6 and J is TRBJ1-3; no firm D call. Trimming removed 5 bases at V and 0 bases at J, with 9 bases between. Germline assignment: CDR1 SGHDT and CDR2 YYEEEE. This CDR3 comprises 14 residues. The CDR3, as DNA: TGTGCCAGCAGTTGGACGGCCTCTGGAAACACCATATATTTT. This sequence encodes CASSWTASGNTIYF.

V gene TRBV1 combines with J gene TRBJ1-1. TRBV1 is an annotated pseudogene. The CDR3 loop spans 9 amino acids. CDR3 DNA: TGCGGGTTTAACACTGAAGCTTTCTTT. Encoded protein: CGFNTEAFF.

This chain links TRBV4-3 with TRBJ1-1; D gene ambiguous. The CDR3 has 13 residues. CDR1 is LGHNA and CDR2 is YSLEER in the germline V gene. V lost 4 bases and J 0 bases, leaving 6 bases between the germline ends. CDR3 residues: CASSRHLNTEAFF. DNA of the CDR3: TGCGCCAGCAGCCGACACCTGAACACTGAAGCTTTCTTT.

This clone has just one count. This chain links TRBV7-2 with TRBJ2-5; a possible D gene is TRBD2 (9 bases). The length of the CDR3 is 20 residues. Germline V lookup: CDR1 SGHTA, CDR2 FQGNSA. V gave up 0 bases and J gave up 5 bases, with 28 bases separating them. The CDR3 region is CASSLALTGGTSPIRETQYF. The DNA for the CDR3 is TGTGCCAGCAGCTTAGCGCTTACAGGGGGGACTAGCCCTATTCGGGAGACCCAGTACTTC.

This rearrangement joins TRBV7-9 to TRBJ1-2, with D perhaps matching TRBD1 (6 bases). CDR1 and CDR2 from the germline V gene are SEHNR and FQNEAQ (reference sequence). CDR3 length: 16 residues. Trimming pared 8 bases from V and 8 bases from J, leaving 27 bases between. CDR3 sequence: CASSRGGSGSSEGYTF. The CDR3 DNA reads TGTGCCAGCTCCCGGGGGGGCTCAGGGAGCAGTGAAGGCTACACCTTC.

The gene calls are TRBV7-3 and TRBJ1-1; D gene ambiguous. The CDR3 is 14 amino acids. Trimming left V 2 bases short and J 3 bases short, with 10 bases between. Germline assignment: CDR1 SGHTA and CDR2 FQGTGA. In nucleotides, the CDR3 is TGTGCCAGCAGCTTAGCCCCACGAGACACTGAAGCTTTCTTT. Translated: CASSLAPRDTEAFF.